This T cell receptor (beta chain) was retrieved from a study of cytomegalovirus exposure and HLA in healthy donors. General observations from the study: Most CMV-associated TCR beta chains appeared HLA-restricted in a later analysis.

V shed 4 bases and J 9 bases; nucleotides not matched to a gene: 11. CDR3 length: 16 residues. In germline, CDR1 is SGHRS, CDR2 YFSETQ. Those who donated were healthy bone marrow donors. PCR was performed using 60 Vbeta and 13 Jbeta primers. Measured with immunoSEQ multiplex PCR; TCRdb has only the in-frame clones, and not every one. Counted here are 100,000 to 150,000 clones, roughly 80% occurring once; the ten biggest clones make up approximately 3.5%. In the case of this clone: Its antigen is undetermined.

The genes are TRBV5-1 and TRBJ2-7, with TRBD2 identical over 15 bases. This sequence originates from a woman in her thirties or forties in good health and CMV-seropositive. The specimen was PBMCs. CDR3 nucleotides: TGCGCCAGCAGCACCGGTGGACTAGCGGGAGGGAAGGTGCAGTACTTC. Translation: CASSTGGLAGGKVQYF.